This passage covers 3 T cell receptor beta chains from one sample sequenced in a study of T cell repertoires in cytomegalovirus infection. TCRdb re-called the reads through MiXCR, storing one row per CDR3 protein. The sample yields about 680,000 distinct CDR3 sequences, around 24% seen once. Sequencing used CD8+ T cells from PBMCs. These receptors all stem from a human donor in good health (CMV status not recorded). Some clones in this sample may be carry-over from other donors' samples.

This clonotype came up a few times. The chain employs TRBV29-1 and TRBJ2-7; D is uncertain. The germline V gene has CDR1 SQVTM and CDR2 ANQGSEA. The CDR3 contains 14 residues. The ends were cut back, 5 bases at V and 3 bases at J, with 17 bases in the middle. The CDR3 spells CSVRDKATNYEQYF. DNA of the CDR3: TGCAGCGTTAGGGATAAAGCGACCAACTACGAGCAGTACTTC.

The chain joins TRBV28 to TRBJ2-7, with D perhaps matching TRBD1 (5 bases). Germline V gene data show CDR1 as MDHEN and CDR2 as SYDVKM. The CDR3 runs to 13 residues. Trimming removed 5 bases at V and 0 bases at J, with 8 bases between. The CDR3 DNA sequence: TGTGCCAGCAGTCTCAGGGCCTCCTACGAGCAGTACGTC. It codes for CASSLRASYEQYV.

This clonotype has ten or more counts. The gene calls are TRBV10-3 and TRBJ1-2; no definite D call. The CDR3 spans 14 residues. Germline V gene sequence: CDR1 ENHRY, CDR2 SYGVKD. The V end was cut by 9 bases, the J end by 1 base, with 15 bases between. Here the CDR3 reads CAITKSPSNYGYTF. Here the CDR3 DNA reads TGTGCCATAACGAAAAGTCCAAGTAACTATGGCTACACCTTC.